This T cell receptor (beta chain) was identified during a study of T cells in Graves' hyperthyroidism and ophthalmopathy (dated by TCRdb to between 2018 and 2021). Background on the whole study: Peripheral blood samples were taken at the time of initial diagnosis, prior to any treatment. In more than five Graves' hyperthyroidism patients, the study also compared T-cell repertoires from thyroid tissue with T-cell repertoires from blood. For training and testing, the 100 or so patients in the discovery cohort were randomly divided in a 7:3 ratio. The paper reports TCR Vbeta CDR3 sequencing of some 140 peripheral blood samples: some 44 ophthalmopathy, around 80 hyperthyroidism and around 17 progressor patients. After blood sampling, hyperthyroidism patients were treated with methimazole at a starting dose of 30 mg daily, and ophthalmopathy patients were treated with high-dose intravenous methylprednisolone. Whether ophthalmopathy could be predicted prospectively was tested in an independent validation cohort made up of 18 to 20 hyperthyroidism patients plus 17 patients who later progressed to ophthalmopathy. To identify distinguishing TCR V-J signatures, a discovery cohort of about 95 patients was used, comprising 43 with Graves' ophthalmopathy and 57 with stable Graves' hyperthyroidism.

TCR beta CDR3 regions were amplified from RNA transcripts. A first-round RT-PCR of the TCR CDR3 used the HTBI primer set with the Qiagen OneStep RT-PCR kit. The libraries were constructed in a second round of multiplex PCR and then size-selected and purified. Sequencing of the libraries was done on an Illumina HiSeq2000 using paired-end 100 bp reads. In the authors' own workflow: Raw data were processed with SOAPnuke, discarding reads with adapters, uncalled bases, mean Phred below 15, or no exact constant-primer or identifier match. COPE v1.2.5 was used to merge the high-quality paired reads, and each unique nucleotide sequence was defined as a clonotype. Clonotypes were aligned to IMGT TRBV, TRBD and TRBJ reference segments using MiTCR v1.1. The analysis was restricted to V-J combinations with a frequency above 0.0001, which together covered roughly 99% of the repertoires. The TCS score was defined as F50 (clonal expansion) divided by E x V (chaos), with BLOSUM62-based TCRdist calculated between CDR3 peptides within each V-J. Welch's t-statistics and random forest reduced just over 500 V-J features to about 13, which were used in a naive Bayes classifier (R e1071). The public reads were reprocessed in TCRdb via fastp at Q25 and MiXCR, keeping in-frame beta chains. Rows merge per CDR3 protein into single entries with the most common DNA and genes. TCRdb, rather than the study authors, made the V and J calls. The table for this sample lists 200,000 to 250,000 distinct CDR3 sequences; roughly a sixth of them were counted only once. The ten largest clones take up about 56% of the sample.

Study-wide findings and limitations: Most expanded thyroid clonotypes (frequency above 0.001) were also detected in blood, suggesting blood repertoires may reflect thyroid immune responses. Sample size was not statistically predetermined, and investigators were not blinded to group allocation. Ophthalmopathy was separated from stable hyperthyroidism by a 13 V-J signature model, with over 85% sensitivity and 81% to 82% specificity obtained in cross-validation and 80%/75% obtained in testing. In validation, progression to ophthalmopathy was predicted by the model with 70.59% sensitivity and 72% to 85% specificity, a median of about 6 months before onset.

Stable Graves' hyperthyroidism was defined as the absence of progression to ophthalmopathy over 18 months of follow-up. Hyperthyroidism patients were newly diagnosed, had a disease duration of under 2 months, and were aged 18 to 65 years. Patients with uncontrolled infections, other autoimmune diseases, pregnancy or lactation were excluded. Diagnoses were established on the basis of clinical symptoms, serum thyroxine and TRAb, thyroid ultrasound, and orbital computed tomography. PBMCs were separated from under 12 ml of fresh peripheral blood using Ficoll-Paque density gradient centrifugation. Total RNA was extracted using Trizol reagent, and RNA quality was assessed on an Agilent 2100 Bioanalyzer. Remarks on this clonotype: Its antigen remains undetermined. No base quality information exists; no much larger clone differs at one position.

Its CDR3 holds 17 amino acids, cysteine through phenylalanine. Only the CDR3 portion is preserved as DNA: 51 bases, with reading frame beginning at the first base. Based on the germline V gene (reference sequence), the CDR1 and CDR2 sequences are MNHNY and SVGAGI. Unmatched junction bases come to 10, with V trimmed by 2 bases and J by 2 bases. The rearrangement combines TRBV6-6 with TRBJ2-3; TRBD2 lines up with 7 middle nucleotides. The sample comprised blood. The source is a woman between 50 and 59 years old with Graves' hyperthyroidism. The CDR3 region: CASSYLRREYATDTQYF. The sequence in DNA is TGTGCCAGCAGTTACCTGAGGCGGGAGTATGCCACAGATACGCAGTATTTT.